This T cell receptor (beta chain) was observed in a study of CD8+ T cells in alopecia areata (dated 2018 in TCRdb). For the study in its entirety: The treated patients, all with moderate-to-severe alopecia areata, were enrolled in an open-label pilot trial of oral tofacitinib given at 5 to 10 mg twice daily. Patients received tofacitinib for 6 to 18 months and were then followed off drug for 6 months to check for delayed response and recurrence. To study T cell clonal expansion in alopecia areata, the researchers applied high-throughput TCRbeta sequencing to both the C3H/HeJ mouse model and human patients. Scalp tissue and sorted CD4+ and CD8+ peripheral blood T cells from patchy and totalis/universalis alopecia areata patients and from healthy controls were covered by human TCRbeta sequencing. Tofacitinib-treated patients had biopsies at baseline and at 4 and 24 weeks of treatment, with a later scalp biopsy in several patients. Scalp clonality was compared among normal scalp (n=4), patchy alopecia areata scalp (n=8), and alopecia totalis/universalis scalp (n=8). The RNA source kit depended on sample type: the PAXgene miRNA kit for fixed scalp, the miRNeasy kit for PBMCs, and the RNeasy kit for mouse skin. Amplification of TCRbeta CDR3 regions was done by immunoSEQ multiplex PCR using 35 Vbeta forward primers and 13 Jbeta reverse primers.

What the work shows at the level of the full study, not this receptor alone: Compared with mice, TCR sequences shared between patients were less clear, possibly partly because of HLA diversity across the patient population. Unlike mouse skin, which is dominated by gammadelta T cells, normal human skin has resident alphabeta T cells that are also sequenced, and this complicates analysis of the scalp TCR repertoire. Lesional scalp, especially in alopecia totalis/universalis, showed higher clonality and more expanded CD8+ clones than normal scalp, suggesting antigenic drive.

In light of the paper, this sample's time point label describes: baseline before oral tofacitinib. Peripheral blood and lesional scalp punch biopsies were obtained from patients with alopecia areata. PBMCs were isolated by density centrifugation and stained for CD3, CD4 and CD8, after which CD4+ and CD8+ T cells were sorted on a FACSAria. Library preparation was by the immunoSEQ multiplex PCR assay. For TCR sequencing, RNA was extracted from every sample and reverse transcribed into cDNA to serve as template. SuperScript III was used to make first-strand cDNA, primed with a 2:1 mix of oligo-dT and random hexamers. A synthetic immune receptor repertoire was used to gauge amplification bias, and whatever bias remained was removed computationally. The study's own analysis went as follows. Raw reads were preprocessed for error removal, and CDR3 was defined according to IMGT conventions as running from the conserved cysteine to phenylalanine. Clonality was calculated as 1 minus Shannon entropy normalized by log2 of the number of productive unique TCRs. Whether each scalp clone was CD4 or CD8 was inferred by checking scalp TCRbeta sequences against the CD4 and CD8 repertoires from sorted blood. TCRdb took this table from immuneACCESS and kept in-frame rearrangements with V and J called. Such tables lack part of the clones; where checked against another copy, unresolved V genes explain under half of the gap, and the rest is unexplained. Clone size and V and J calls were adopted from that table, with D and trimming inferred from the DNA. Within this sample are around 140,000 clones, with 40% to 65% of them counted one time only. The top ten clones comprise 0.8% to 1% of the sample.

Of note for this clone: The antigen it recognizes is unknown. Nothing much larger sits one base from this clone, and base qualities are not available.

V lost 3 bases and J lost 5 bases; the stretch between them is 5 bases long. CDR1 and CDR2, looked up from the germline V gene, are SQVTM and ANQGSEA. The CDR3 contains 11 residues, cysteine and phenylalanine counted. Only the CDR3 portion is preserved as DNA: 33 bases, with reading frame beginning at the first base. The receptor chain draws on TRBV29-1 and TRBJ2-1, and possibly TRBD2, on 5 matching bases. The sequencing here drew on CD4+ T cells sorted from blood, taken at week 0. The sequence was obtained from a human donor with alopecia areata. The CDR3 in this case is CSVDGDNEQFF. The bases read TGCAGCGTTGACGGGGACAATGAGCAGTTCTTC.